The 9 T cell receptor beta chains below come from one sample, sequenced in a study of T-cell reconstitution after alpha-beta-depleted transplantation in children. Preparation of the TCRbeta library involved a method that used unique molecular identifiers. Each CDR3 protein gets one entry after TCRdb re-called the PCR reads with MiXCR. In the table there are some 200,000 distinct CDR3 sequences, approximately 14% of which are singletons. The sample in question was PBMCs from the stem cell graft donor, obtained from the stem cell graft. The receptors come from a human donor who donated a stem cell graft to a child with acute lymphoblastic leukemia.

In this sample, this clonotype turned up many times. This chain connects TRBV5-1 to TRBJ2-1; 8 nucleotides match TRBD1. The CDR3 length is 14 residues. Germline CDR1 is SGHRS and CDR2 is YFSETQ. Trimming removed 3 bases from V and 8 bases from J; junction bases left unmatched: 7. CDR3 DNA sequence: TGCGCCAGCAGCTCTTTGGACAGGGATGATGAGCAGTTCTTC. As protein: CASSSLDRDDEQFF.

This clonotype occurred many times. This chain uses TRBV5-1 with TRBJ2-1, with TRBD1 identical over 7 bases. The V segment lost 1 base and the J segment 7 bases; nucleotides outside the gene matches: 5. The germline V gene encodes CDR1 SGHRS and CDR2 YFSETQ. The CDR3 has 14 residues. The chain's CDR3 is CASSLTNRGNEQFF. The CDR3 DNA is TGCGCCAGCAGCTTGACCAACAGGGGAAATGAGCAGTTCTTC.

This clonotype was counted many times. The chain employs TRBV5-1 and TRBJ1-1; D not resolved. Trimming pared 5 bases from V and 0 bases from J, leaving 11 bases between. The CDR3 consists of 14 residues. CDR1 SGHRS and CDR2 YFSETQ come from the germline V gene. As DNA, the CDR3 is TGCGCCAGCAGGTGGGCAGAGTTGAACACTGAAGCTTTCTTT. This sequence encodes CASRWAELNTEAFF.

This clonotype has a count of ten or more. The chain is built from TRBV5-1 and TRBJ2-6; the D gene is possibly TRBD1 (6 bases). The length of the CDR3 is 15 residues. The germline gives CDR1 SGHRS, CDR2 YFSETQ. The V end was cut by 4 bases, the J end by 2 bases, with 10 bases between. The chain's CDR3 is CASSSRGPGANVLTF. The CDR3 coding sequence is TGCGCCAGCAGCAGCAGGGGACCTGGGGCCAACGTCCTGACTTTC.

This clonotype was counted ten times or more. The rearrangement links TRBV29-1 to TRBJ2-1; TRBD1 is a possible D gene (6 bases). Germline lookup yields CDR1 SQVTM and CDR2 ANQGSEA. V dropped 7 bases and J dropped 9 bases, with 25 bases sitting between them. CDR3 length equals 15 residues. CDR3 in amino acids: CSAGRRGMGKGEQFF. The CDR3 DNA reads as TGCAGCGCCGGACGTAGGGGGATGGGCAAAGGTGAGCAGTTCTTC.

The chain couples TRBV24-1 to TRBJ2-2; D perhaps matches TRBD1 (5 bases). This CDR3 contains 13 residues. Trimming removed 3 bases from V and 6 bases from J, with 7 bases in between. Germline V lookup: CDR1 KGHDR, CDR2 SFDVKD. CDR3 DNA sequence: TGTGCCACCAGTGATAGGGGTGCCGGGGAGCTGTTTTTT. Residues: CATSDRGAGELFF.

The chain is built from TRBV20-1 and TRBJ1-1; D gene ambiguous. Germline-derived CDR1 and CDR2 are DFQATT and SNEGSKA (reference sequence). The CDR3 runs 12 residues. V shed 6 bases and J shed 3 bases, with 11 bases lying between them. The CDR3 spells CSALWEDTEAFF. DNA of the CDR3: TGCAGTGCCCTTTGGGAGGACACTGAAGCTTTCTTT.

This clonotype was detected a few times. The rearrangement uses TRBV28 and TRBJ1-2, with D tentatively TRBD1 (5 bases). CDR1 MDHEN and CDR2 SYDVKM come from the germline V gene. The CDR3 is 14 amino acids. The V end lost 6 bases, the J end lost 4 bases, and 15 bases lay between the germline ends. The CDR3 protein is CASRPRGGGYGYTF. The CDR3 bases are TGTGCCAGCAGGCCCCGGGGGGGAGGCTATGGCTACACCTTC.

Many counts were recorded for this clonotype. The rearrangement uses TRBV12-3 or TRBV12-4 and TRBJ2-1; TRBD1 agrees at 9 bases. The V segment lost 7 bases and the J segment 4 bases; nucleotides outside the gene matches: 14. This CDR3 region has 17 residues. This CDR3 reads CASILQPRDRAYNEQFF. The DNA of the CDR3 is TGTGCCAGCATCCTTCAACCGCGGGACAGGGCGTACAATGAGCAGTTCTTC.